One sample yielded the 9 T cell receptor beta chains listed below, sequenced in a study of T-cell reconstitution after alpha-beta-depleted transplantation in children. A library of TCRbeta sequences, prepared with unique molecular identifiers, was generated. From the PCR reads, TCRdb called clonotypes with MiXCR, one entry per CDR3 protein. Of some 830,000 distinct CDR3 sequences listed, roughly 15% are singletons. Here the sequenced sample was PBMCs, mostly from graft donor cells, taken 360 days after TCRalphabeta/CD19-depleted stem cell transplant. The receptors were sampled from a male patient aged 10 to 17 who had a stem cell transplant for acute lymphoblastic leukemia, so the T cells may come from the graft donor.

The chain links TRBV18 to TRBJ1-5; D is perhaps TRBD1 (5 bases). V lost 1 base and J 7 bases, leaving 17 bases between the germline ends. Germline V gene sequence: CDR1 KGHSH, CDR2 LQKENI. The CDR3 has 16 residues. The CDR3 DNA is TGTGCCAGCTCACCACTTCCGGGGCCAAGGTCCCAGCCCCAGCATTTT. Protein: CASSPLPGPRSQPQHF.

This clonotype turned up a few times. The chain couples TRBV29-1 to TRBJ2-2; D gene unclear. This CDR3 comprises 12 residues. Trimming took off 4 bases at V and 3 bases at J, with 6 bases between the two ends. The germline CDR1 and CDR2 sequences are SQVTM and ANQGSEA. The CDR3 region has the DNA TGCAGCGTTGTGACCGACACCGGGGAGCTGTTTTTT. It codes for CSVVTDTGELFF.

This clonotype was detected only a few times. As DNA, the CDR3 is TGTGCCAGCCAGGGGGCCAATCAGCCCCAGCATTTT. It yields the protein CASQGANQPQHF. This chain connects TRBV5-5 to TRBJ1-5, with 8 bases that match TRBD1. This CDR3 comprises 12 residues. With 7 bases clipped from V and 3 bases from J, the junction kept 0 bases outside the gene matches. The germline V gene has CDR1 SGHKS and CDR2 YYEKEE (reference sequence).

This clonotype was recorded at least ten times. The chain uses TRBV12-3 or TRBV12-4 and TRBJ2-7; 7 bases line up with TRBD1. Trimming cost V 7 bases and J 2 bases; bases outside gene matches: 14. The CDR3 sequence is 16 residues long. The CDR3 protein is CASTPGGYTGAYEQYF. The DNA for the CDR3 is TGTGCCAGCACCCCAGGGGGTTACACGGGTGCCTACGAGCAGTACTTC.

This clonotype was counted only a few times. The chain couples TRBV6-1 to TRBJ2-3; the match to TRBD2 covers 7 bases. Trimming removed 7 bases from V and 3 bases from J; junction bases left unmatched: 10. The CDR3 sequence is 15 residues long. Germline CDR1 MNHNS, CDR2 SASEGT. DNA of the CDR3: TGTGCCAGCACCTGGCCGGGACTATCAACAGATACGCAGTATTTT. It codes for CASTWPGLSTDTQYF.

This clonotype has more than one count but fewer than ten. The gene calls are TRBV20-1 and TRBJ2-7; D possibly corresponds to TRBD2 (6 bases). CDR1 and CDR2 (germline): DFQATT, SNEGSKA (reference sequence). The CDR3 spans 14 residues. V was cut by 7 bases and J by 5 bases, with 21 bases left in between. The CDR3 bases are TGCAGTGTTTTTGCGGGAAGGCGCGCGGACGAGCAGTACTTC. It translates to CSVFAGRRADEQYF.

On this clonotype itself: One base away lies a much larger clone, so this may be a sequencing read error. The V gene is TRBV7-9, the J gene TRBJ2-7; D ambiguous. V was shortened by 5 bases and J by 5 bases, with 7 bases between the two germline ends. CDR1 and CDR2 from the germline V gene are SEHNR and FQNEAQ (reference sequence). The CDR3 has 11 amino acids. CDR3 sequence: CASSARDEQYF. The DNA of the CDR3 is TGTGCCAGCAGCGCCCGCGACGAGCAGTACTTC.

This clonotype was recorded at least ten times. The chain links TRBV20-1 to TRBJ2-7, with D possibly TRBD2 on 7 matching bases. Trimming left V 5 bases short and J 3 bases short, with 35 bases between. CDR1 and CDR2 (germline): DFQATT, SNEGSKA (reference sequence). The CDR3 length is 20 residues. In nucleotides, the CDR3 is TGCAGTGCTCGAGGGAGGGGATTCGGGAACAGGGTTGGGGTAGGCTACGAGCAGTACTTC. The encoded protein is CSARGRGFGNRVGVGYEQYF.

The chain couples TRBV29-1 to TRBJ2-2, with 9 bases matching TRBD1. V lost 4 bases, J lost 4 bases, and 10 bases stayed unmatched. The CDR3 has 16 amino acids. Germline loops: CDR1 SQVTM, CDR2 ANQGSEA. The CDR3 region has the DNA TGCAGCGTTGCCCATTGGGGACAGGGCGGCACCGGGGAGCTGTTTTTT. The encoded protein is CSVAHWGQGGTGELFF.